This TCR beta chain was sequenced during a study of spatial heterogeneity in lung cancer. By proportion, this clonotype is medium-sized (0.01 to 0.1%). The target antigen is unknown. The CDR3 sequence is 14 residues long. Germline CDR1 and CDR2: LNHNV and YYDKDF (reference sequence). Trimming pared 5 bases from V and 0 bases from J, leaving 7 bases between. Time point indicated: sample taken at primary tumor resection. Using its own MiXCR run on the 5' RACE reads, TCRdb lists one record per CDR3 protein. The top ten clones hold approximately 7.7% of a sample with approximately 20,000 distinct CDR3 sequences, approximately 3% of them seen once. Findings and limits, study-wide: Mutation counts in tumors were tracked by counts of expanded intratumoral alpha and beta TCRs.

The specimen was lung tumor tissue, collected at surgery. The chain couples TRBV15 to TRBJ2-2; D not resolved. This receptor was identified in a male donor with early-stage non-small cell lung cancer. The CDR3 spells CATSFGSNTGELFF. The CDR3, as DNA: TGTGCCACCAGCTTCGGATCGAACACCGGGGAGCTGTTTTTT.